This T cell receptor (beta chain) was captured in a study of T cell repertoires in cytomegalovirus infection. Study-wide context: Public TCR beta signatures marked donors with CMV infection and the matching HLA.

TCRdb called the reads again in MiXCR, with one record for every CDR3 protein. This sample yields about 400,000 distinct CDR3 sequences, of which about a sixth are seen a single time; 8.5% to 10% belongs to the top ten. CDR1 and CDR2 from the germline V gene are SGHAT and FQDESV (reference sequence). CDR3 size: 14 residues. The V end was cut by 5 bases, the J end by 6 bases, with 16 bases between. The sequenced sample was PBMCs. The rearrangement links TRBV11-1 to TRBJ1-2; TRBD1 is a possible D gene (5 bases). The source of this sequence is a human donor in good health (CMV status not recorded). Some clones in this sample may be carry-over from other donors' samples. The CDR3 bases are TGTGCCAGCAGCCGGAGGAGGGGATCGGATGGCTACACCTTC. Its translation is CASSRRRGSDGYTF.